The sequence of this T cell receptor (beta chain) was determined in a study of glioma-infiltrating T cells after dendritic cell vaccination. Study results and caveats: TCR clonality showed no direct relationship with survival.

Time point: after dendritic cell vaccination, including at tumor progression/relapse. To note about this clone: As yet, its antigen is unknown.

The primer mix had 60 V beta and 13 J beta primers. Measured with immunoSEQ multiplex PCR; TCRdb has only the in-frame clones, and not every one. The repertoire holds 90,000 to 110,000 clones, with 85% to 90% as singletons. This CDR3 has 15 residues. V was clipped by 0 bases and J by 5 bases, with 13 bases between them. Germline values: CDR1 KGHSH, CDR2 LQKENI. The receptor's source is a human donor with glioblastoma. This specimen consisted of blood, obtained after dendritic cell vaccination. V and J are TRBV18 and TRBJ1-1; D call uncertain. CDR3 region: CASSPPLAGGTEAFF. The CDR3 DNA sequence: TGTGCCAGCTCACCACCGTTGGCGGGAGGGACTGAAGCTTTCTTT.